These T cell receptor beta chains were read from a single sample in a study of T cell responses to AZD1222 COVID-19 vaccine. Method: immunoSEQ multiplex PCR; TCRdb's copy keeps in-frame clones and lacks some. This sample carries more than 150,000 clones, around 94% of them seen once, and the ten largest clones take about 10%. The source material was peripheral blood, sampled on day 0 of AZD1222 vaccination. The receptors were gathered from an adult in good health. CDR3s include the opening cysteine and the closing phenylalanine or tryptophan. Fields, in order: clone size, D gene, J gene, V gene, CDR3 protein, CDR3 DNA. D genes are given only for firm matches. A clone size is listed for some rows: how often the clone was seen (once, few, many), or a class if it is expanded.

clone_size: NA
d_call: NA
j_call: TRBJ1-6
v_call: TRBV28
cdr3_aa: CASSSPAASDNSPLHF
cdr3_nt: TGTGCCAGCAGTTCCCCCGCCGCGTCGGATAATTCACCCCTCCACTTT

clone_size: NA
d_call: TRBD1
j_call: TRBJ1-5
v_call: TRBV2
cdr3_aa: CASSDDRAQPQHF
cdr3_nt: TGTGCCAGCAGTGATGACAGGGCTCAGCCCCAGCATTTT

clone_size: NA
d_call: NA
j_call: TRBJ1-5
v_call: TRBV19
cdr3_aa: CASSSGIRQPQHF
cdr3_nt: TGTGCCAGTAGTTCAGGGATCCGTCAGCCCCAGCATTTT

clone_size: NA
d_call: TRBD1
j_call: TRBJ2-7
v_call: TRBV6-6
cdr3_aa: CASSYSRGQSPYEQYF
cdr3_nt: TGTGCCAGCAGTTACTCGAGGGGACAGTCACCCTACGAGCAGTACTTC

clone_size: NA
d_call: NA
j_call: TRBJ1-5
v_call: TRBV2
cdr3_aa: CASRTTVSNQPQHF
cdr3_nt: TGTGCCAGCAGGACTACGGTTAGCAATCAGCCCCAGCATTTT

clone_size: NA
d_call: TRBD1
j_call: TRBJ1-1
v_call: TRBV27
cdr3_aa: CASSLFARTGVSAEAFF
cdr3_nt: TGTGCCAGCAGTTTATTCGCCCGGACAGGGGTGAGTGCTGAAGCTTTCTTT

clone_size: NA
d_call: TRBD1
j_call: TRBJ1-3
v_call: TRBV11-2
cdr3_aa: CASSGTGTGNTIYF
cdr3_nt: TGTGCCAGCAGCGGGACAGGGACTGGAAACACCATATATTTT

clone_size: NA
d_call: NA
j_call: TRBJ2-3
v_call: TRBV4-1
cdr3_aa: CASSQTGSDTQYF
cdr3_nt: TGCGCCAGCAGCCAAACTGGGAGCGATACGCAGTATTTT

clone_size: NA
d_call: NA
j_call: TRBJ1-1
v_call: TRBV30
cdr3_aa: CASGGGPTEAFF
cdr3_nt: TGTGCCTCGGGTGGTGGTCCCACTGAAGCTTTCTTT

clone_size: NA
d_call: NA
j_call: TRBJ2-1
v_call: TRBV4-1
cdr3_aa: CASMKLPGANEQFF
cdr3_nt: TGCGCCAGCATGAAGCTGCCGGGGGCAAATGAGCAGTTCTTC

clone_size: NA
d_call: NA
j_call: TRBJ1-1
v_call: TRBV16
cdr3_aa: CASSQSGVFGASTEAFF
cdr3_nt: TGTGCCAGCAGCCAATCCGGTGTTTTCGGGGCCTCGACTGAAGCTTTCTTT

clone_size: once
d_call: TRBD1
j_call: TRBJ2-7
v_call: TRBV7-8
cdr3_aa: CASSPGQGGYEQYF
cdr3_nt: TGTGCCAGCAGCCCCGGACAGGGGGGATACGAGCAGTACTTC

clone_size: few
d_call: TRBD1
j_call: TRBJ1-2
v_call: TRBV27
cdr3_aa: CASSWDRAVDYGYTF
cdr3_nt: TGTGCCAGCAGTTGGGACAGGGCAGTGGACTATGGCTACACCTTC

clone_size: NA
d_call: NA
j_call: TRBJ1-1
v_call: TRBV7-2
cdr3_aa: CASNNMKVLNTEAFF
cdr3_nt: TGTGCCAGCAACAATATGAAGGTTCTGAACACTGAAGCTTTCTTT

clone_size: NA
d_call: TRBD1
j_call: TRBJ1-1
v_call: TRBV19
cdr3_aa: CASSIGTGLYTEAFF
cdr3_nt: TGTGCCAGTAGTATCGGGACAGGACTATACACTGAAGCTTTCTTT

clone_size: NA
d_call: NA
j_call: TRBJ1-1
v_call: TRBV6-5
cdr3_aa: CASSYSYRTNTEAFF
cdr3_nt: TGTGCCAGCAGTTACTCGTATCGGACGAACACTGAAGCTTTCTTT

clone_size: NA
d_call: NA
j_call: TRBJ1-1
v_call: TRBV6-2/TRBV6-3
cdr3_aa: CASSYSGGIAEAFF
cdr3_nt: TGTGCCAGCAGTTACTCGGGGGGAATCGCTGAAGCTTTCTTT

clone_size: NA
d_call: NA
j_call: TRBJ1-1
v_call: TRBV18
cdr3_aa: CASPTGPNTEAFF
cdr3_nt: TGTGCCAGCCCCACGGGGCCTAACACTGAAGCTTTCTTT

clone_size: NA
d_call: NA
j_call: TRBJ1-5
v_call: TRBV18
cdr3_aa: CASSPGPTDQPQHF
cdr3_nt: TGTGCCAGCTCCCCCGGGCCCACGGATCAGCCCCAGCATTTT

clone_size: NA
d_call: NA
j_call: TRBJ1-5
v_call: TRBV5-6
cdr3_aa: CASSFGDQPQHF
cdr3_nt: TGTGCCAGCAGCTTTGGTGATCAGCCCCAGCATTTT

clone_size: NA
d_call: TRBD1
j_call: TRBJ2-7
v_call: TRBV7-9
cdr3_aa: CASSRGQQLPQGEQYF
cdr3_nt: TGTGCCAGCAGCCGGGGACAGCAATTACCTCAGGGGGAGCAGTACTTC

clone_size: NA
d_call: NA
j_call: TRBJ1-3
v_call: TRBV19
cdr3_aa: CASSSGTAGNTIYF
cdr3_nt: TGTGCCAGTAGTTCCGGGACTGCTGGAAACACCATATATTTT

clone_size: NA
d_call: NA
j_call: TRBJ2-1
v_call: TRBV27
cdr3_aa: CASSFDFLSSEQFF
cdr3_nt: TGTGCCAGCAGTTTTGACTTCCTCTCGAGTGAGCAGTTCTTC

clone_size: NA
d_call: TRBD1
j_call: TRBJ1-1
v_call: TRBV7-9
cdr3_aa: CASRTGTGNTEAFF
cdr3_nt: TGTGCCAGCAGGACCGGGACAGGGAACACTGAAGCTTTCTTT